The 11 T cell receptor beta chains in this list originate from one sample, sequenced in a study of CD8 T cells in Susac syndrome. It was with random hexamers that roughly 0.45 to 1 ug RNA was reverse transcribed. TCRdb reprocessed the immunoSEQ multiplex PCR reads with MiXCR, giving one entry per CDR3 protein. The data hold around 170,000 distinct CDR3 sequences, with around 96% observed a single time. The sample consisted of CD4+ T cells from PBMCs. Receptor source: a human donor with Susac syndrome.

This chain links TRBV4-3 with TRBJ1-5; D gene uncertain. The CDR3 length is 13 residues. Germline-derived CDR1 and CDR2 are LGHNA and YSLEER. V was shortened by 4 bases and J by 4 bases, with 8 bases between the two germline ends. This CDR3 is CASSPHLNQPQHF. Written as DNA, the CDR3 is TGCGCCAGCAGCCCCCATTTGAATCAGCCCCAGCATTTT.

This clonotype was observed once. The V gene is TRBV7-2, the J gene TRBJ1-5; D is uncertain. Germline V gene lookup returns CDR1 SGHTA and CDR2 FQGNSA. Trimming took 1 base from V and 0 from J, leaving 7 bases between them. The CDR3 is 15 amino acids. CDR3 sequence (DNA): TGTGCCAGCAGCTTAGAAGGGATTAGCAATCAGCCCCAGCATTTT. This codes for CASSLEGISNQPQHF.

The chain combines TRBV28 with TRBJ2-4; 8 bases are a match to TRBD1. V lost 4 bases, J lost 7 bases, and 6 bases stayed unmatched. The CDR3 runs 14 residues. Germline CDR1 and CDR2: MDHEN and SYDVKM. The CDR3 DNA is TGTGCCAGCAGTTCCCCGACAGGGGAGAACATTCAGTACTTC. As protein: CASSSPTGENIQYF.

This clonotype was detected once. The chain combines TRBV5-4 with TRBJ1-2, with a tentative D call TRBD1 (6 bases). Germline V lookup: CDR1 SGHNT, CDR2 YYREEE (reference sequence). This CDR3 contains 15 residues. V was trimmed by 4 bases and J by 0 bases, leaving 13 bases between them. The CDR3 sequence: CASSRDNSANYGYTF. The CDR3 nucleotides read TGTGCCAGCAGCCGGGACAACTCGGCTAACTATGGCTACACCTTC.

This chain connects TRBV29-1 to TRBJ2-5; TRBD1 is a possible D gene (6 bases). Gene TRBJ2-1 matches the end of the DNA better, so the J call may be wrong. Germline V CDR1 and CDR2: SQVTM, ANQGSEA. CDR3 length equals 13 residues. The CDR3 nucleotides are TGCAGCGTTGAAGATAGCCGACAGGTGTCCCAGTTCTTC. This gives the protein CSVEDSRQVSQFF.

This chain uses TRBV5-6 with TRBJ2-7; 7 bases align to TRBD1. Trimming at V came to 2 bases and at J to 8 bases, leaving 13 bases not matched to a gene. The CDR3 runs 15 residues. The V gene's germline CDR1 is SGHDT and CDR2 YYEEEE. The chain's CDR3 is CASSLSDRDSKKQYF. As DNA, the CDR3 is TGTGCCAGCAGCTTAAGTGACCGGGACAGTAAAAAGCAGTACTTC.

The gene calls are TRBV29-1 and TRBJ2-5; 11 bases align to TRBD2. This CDR3 is built from 14 residues. V trimming: 7 bases; J trimming: 7 bases; junction bases outside the gene matches: 11. CDR1 and CDR2 (germline): SQVTM, ANQGSEA. The CDR3 reads CSGTLAGGQGTQYF. For the CDR3, the DNA is TGCAGCGGTACCCTAGCGGGAGGTCAGGGGACCCAGTACTTC.

The chain combines TRBV4-3 with TRBJ2-5; TRBD2 matches at 11 bases. CDR1 and CDR2 (germline): LGHNA, YSLEER. This CDR3 has 18 residues. Germline trimming cut 1 base from V and 1 base from J; bases unmatched to any gene: 8. CDR3 nucleotide sequence: TGCGCCAGCAGCCAAGGCGAGCGGGGACTAGCGGTCCAAGAGACCCAGTACTTC. As protein: CASSQGERGLAVQETQYF.

The J gene is TRBJ2-4, the V gene TRBV7-9; D remains unclear. The V gene lost 5 bases and the J gene lost 7 bases, with 9 bases spanning the gap. Germline lookup yields CDR1 SEHNR and CDR2 FQNEAQ (reference sequence). CDR3 size: 12 residues. The CDR3 sequence is CASSATDNIQYF. The CDR3 DNA is TGTGCCAGCAGCGCCACCGATAACATTCAGTACTTC. Complete variable domain (other parts from reference TRBV7-9 and TRBJ2-4): DTGVSQNPRHKITKRGQNVTFRCDPISEHNRLYWYRQTLGQGPEFLTYFQNEAQLEKSRLLSDRFSAERPKGSFSTLEIQRTEQGDSAMYLCASSATDNIQYFGAGTRLSVL.

The V and J genes are TRBV9 and TRBJ2-1, with 9 bases lining up with TRBD2. This CDR3 has 15 residues. CDR1 and CDR2 from the germline V gene are SGDLS and YYNGEE. V lost 0 bases and J lost 12; bases outside the gene matches: 10. CDR3 residues: CASSVGLADPQGQFF. Written as DNA, the CDR3 is TGTGCCAGCAGCGTAGGACTAGCGGACCCCCAAGGGCAGTTCTTC.

The chain is built from TRBV4-1 and TRBJ1-2; D remains unclear. The V end was cut by 6 bases, the J end by 7 bases, with 15 bases between. The CDR3 is 13 residues long. Germline CDR1 reads MGHRA; CDR2 reads YSYEKL. DNA for the CDR3: TGCGCCAGCAGTCCCACCCTCCTGTCTGGCTACACCTTC. It encodes CASSPTLLSGYTF.